The T cell receptor beta chain under discussion was sequenced for a study of blood T cell repertoires in COVID-19. For the study at large: COVID-19 samples collected from the United States, Italy and Spain covered acute and convalescent phases.

Original methodology: Reference gene primers were amplified, and this amplification served to estimate nucleated cell counts. The repertoire was sequenced with immunoSEQ multiplex PCR; TCRdb's copy has only in-frame clones and lacks some. V, J and clone size are those of that table, while D and trimming were read from the DNA. The sample holds some 42,000 clones, about 90% seen once. The length of the CDR3 is 16 residues. Trimming took off 0 bases at V and 0 bases at J, with 10 bases between the two ends. The germline gives CDR1 SEHNR, CDR2 FQNEAQ (reference sequence). The receptor comes from a man in his forties or fifties with active COVID-19. The chain carries TRBV7-9 and TRBJ2-3; possible D gene TRBD2, 6 bases. Sequenced sample: peripheral blood. The CDR3 region is CASSLASGTSTDTQYF. For the CDR3, the DNA is TGTGCCAGCAGCTTAGCTTCTGGGACTAGCACAGATACGCAGTATTTT. The full variable domain, rest sourced from reference TRBV7-9 and TRBJ2-3, is DTGVSQNPRHKITKRGQNVTFRCDPISEHNRLYWYRQTLGQGPEFLTYFQNEAQLEKSRLLSDRFSAERPKGSFSTLEIQRTEQGDSAMYLCASSLASGTSTDTQYFGPGTRLTVL.